Sequencing of this TCR beta chain was carried out in a study of CD8 T cells in Susac syndrome. Random hexamers were used to reverse transcribe roughly 0.45 to 1 ug of RNA. A multiplex approach, immunoSEQ multiplex PCR, amplified TCR beta CDR3 across 54 Vbeta and 13 Jbeta. TCRdb re-derived calls from the immunoSEQ multiplex PCR reads in MiXCR, one entry per CDR3 protein. The repertoire consists of about 250,000 distinct CDR3 sequences, with about 94% occurring once and the leading ten covering approximately 0.072%. Sequencing targeted TCR beta in blood CD8+ and CD4+ T cells. V was shortened by 10 bases and J by 6 bases, with 16 bases between the two germline ends. The CDR3 is 13 amino acids. Germline V lookup: CDR1 MNHNS, CDR2 SASEGT.

This TCR was sampled from a human donor with multiple sclerosis. Material for sequencing was CD4+ T cells from PBMCs. The chain has TRBV6-1 and TRBJ2-1, with D unclear. The CDR3 sequence: CATMRPPGNEQFF. CDR3 DNA: TGTGCCACCATGAGGCCTCCGGGCAATGAGCAGTTCTTC.